The 4 T cell receptor beta chains listed next were all sequenced from one sample in a study of blood T cell repertoires in COVID-19. The table came from immunoSEQ multiplex PCR; TCRdb's copy has only in-frame clones and leaves some out. The sample holds roughly 340,000 clones, about 89% seen once. Specimen: peripheral blood. These TCRs come from a woman aged 50 to 65 with COVID-19, enrolled during active disease.

This clone was counted a few times. This chain uses TRBV20-1 with TRBJ1-2; 7 bases agree with TRBD1. Germline V gene sequence: CDR1 DFQATT, CDR2 SNEGSKA (reference sequence). The J segment lost 4 bases and the V segment lost 3 bases, leaving 11 bases of the junction unmatched. The CDR3 runs 15 residues. The CDR3 sequence is CSASLGQATGYGYTF. In nucleotides, the CDR3 is TGCAGTGCTAGTCTCGGACAGGCCACGGGCTATGGCTACACCTTC.

The rearrangement joins TRBV30 to TRBJ2-3, with 9 bases that match TRBD2. V shed 4 bases, J shed 2 bases, and the junction held 1 base outside the gene matches. CDR1 and CDR2 from the germline V gene are GTSNPN and SVGIG (reference sequence). The CDR3 contains 13 residues. CDR3 protein: CAWTSGVTDTQYF. The CDR3 region has the DNA TGTGCCTGGACTAGCGGGGTCACAGATACGCAGTATTTT.

This clone was counted only a few times. The rearrangement joins TRBV14 to TRBJ2-7; 8 bases match TRBD1. This CDR3 contains 14 residues. Germline CDR1 reads SGHDN; CDR2 reads FVKESK. J gave up 2 bases and V 3 bases, and 3 bases lay outside the gene matches. The CDR3 is CASSHQTGAYEQYF. The CDR3 nucleotides are TGTGCCAGCAGCCACCAGACAGGGGCCTACGAGCAGTACTTC.

Written as DNA, the CDR3 is TGTGCCTGGAGTGCGGGACTAGCGACAGATACGCAGTATTTT. It encodes CAWSAGLATDTQYF. V usage is TRBV30 and J usage is TRBJ2-3; 10 bases align to TRBD2. Trimming at V came to 1 base and at J to 3 bases, leaving 1 base not matched to a gene. The length of the CDR3 is 14 residues. From germline, CDR1 is GTSNPN and CDR2 SVGIG (reference sequence).